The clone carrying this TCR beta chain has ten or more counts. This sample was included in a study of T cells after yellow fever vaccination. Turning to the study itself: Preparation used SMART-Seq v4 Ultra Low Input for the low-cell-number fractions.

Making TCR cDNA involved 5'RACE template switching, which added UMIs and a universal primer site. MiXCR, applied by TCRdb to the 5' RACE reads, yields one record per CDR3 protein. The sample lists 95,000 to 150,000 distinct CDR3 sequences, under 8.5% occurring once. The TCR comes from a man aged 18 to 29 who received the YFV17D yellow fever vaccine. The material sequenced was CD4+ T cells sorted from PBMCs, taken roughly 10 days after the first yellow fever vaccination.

The CDR3 DNA reads TGTGCCAGCAGCTTAGCCAGGGTGACAGATACGCAGTATTTT. It yields the protein CASSLARVTDTQYF. The gene calls are TRBV5-4 and TRBJ2-3; D perhaps matches TRBD1 (5 bases). Trimming left V 2 bases short and J 3 bases short, with 10 bases between. Germline V gene sequence: CDR1 SGHNT, CDR2 YYREEE (reference sequence). CDR3 length: 14 amino acids.